This T cell receptor beta chain was captured by sequencing in a study of T cells in Graves' hyperthyroidism and ophthalmopathy (dated by TCRdb to the late 2010s). Regarding the complete study: Peripheral blood samples were taken at the time of initial diagnosis, prior to any treatment. To identify TCR V-J signatures that set the groups apart, the researchers used a discovery cohort of about a hundred patients, made up of some 41 with Graves' ophthalmopathy and some 55 with stable Graves' hyperthyroidism. Prospective prediction of ophthalmopathy was tested in an independent validation cohort consisting of roughly 20 hyperthyroidism patients and over 15 patients who later progressed to ophthalmopathy. The 100 or so discovery patients were randomly split 7:3 into training and test sets. In addition, the study compared T-cell repertoires in thyroid tissue and in blood from roughly six Graves' hyperthyroidism patients. After blood sampling, hyperthyroidism patients were treated with methimazole at a starting dose of 30 mg daily, and ophthalmopathy patients were treated with high-dose intravenous methylprednisolone. According to the paper, TCR Vbeta CDR3 sequencing was carried out on approximately 140 peripheral blood samples, which came from over 40 ophthalmopathy, approximately 78 hyperthyroidism and 17 progressor patients. On the study overall, not on this receptor specifically: Most expanded thyroid clonotypes (frequency above 0.001) were also detected in blood, a finding suggesting that blood repertoires may reflect thyroid immune responses. Sample size was not statistically predetermined, and blinding of investigators to group allocation was not performed. In validation, the model predicted progression to ophthalmopathy with around 71% sensitivity and approximately 74% specificity, a median of about six months before onset. A model built on a 13 V-J signature distinguished ophthalmopathy from stable hyperthyroidism, reaching roughly 88% sensitivity and around 82% specificity in cross-validation and 80%/75% in testing.

Ophthalmopathy patients had moderately to severely active disease, with a Clinical Activity Score of 3 or more, a NOSPECS grade of 4 or more, and a disease duration of less than 3 months. Patients with uncontrolled infections, other autoimmune diseases, pregnancy or lactation were excluded. Diagnoses were based on clinical symptoms, serum thyroxine and TRAb, thyroid ultrasound and orbital computed tomography. PBMCs were isolated from about 10 ml of fresh peripheral blood by Ficoll-Paque density gradient centrifugation. Total RNA was extracted with Trizol reagent, and quality was checked on an Agilent 2100 Bioanalyzer. TCR beta CDR3 regions were amplified from RNA transcripts. A first-round RT-PCR of the TCR CDR3 used the HTBI primer set with the Qiagen OneStep RT-PCR kit. Libraries were constructed in a second round of multiplex PCR, after which size selection and purification were performed. Sequencing of the libraries was done on an Illumina HiSeq2000 using paired-end 100 bp reads. Under the source paper's analysis protocol: SOAPnuke was used to process the raw data, throwing out any read that contained adapters or uncalled bases, had a mean Phred below 15, or lacked an exact constant-primer or identifier match. High-quality paired reads were merged using COPE v1.2.5, and each unique nucleotide sequence was defined as a clonotype. Clonotypes were aligned to IMGT TRBV, TRBD and TRBJ reference segments using MiTCR v1.1. The analysis was restricted to V-J combinations with a frequency above 0.0001, which together covered roughly 99% of the repertoires. A TCS score was defined as the ratio between F50 (clonal expansion) and ExV (chaos), using BLOSUM62-based TCRdist between CDR3 peptides within each V-J. Welch's t-statistics and random forest reduced 500 to 550 V-J features to 13, which were used in a naive Bayes classifier (R e1071). TCRdb cleaned the public reads at Q25 with fastp, built clones with MiXCR and kept in-frame beta chains. Every distinct CDR3 protein forms one entry, paired with its most common genes and DNA. These V and J calls rely on TCRdb rather than the paper's analysis. The sample has roughly 600,000 distinct CDR3 sequences on record, roughly 15% of them singletons. The ten most abundant clones make up 9.5% to 15% of the sample.

Ten or more counts support this clonotype. This clone's antigen is unknown. No much larger clone is present one base from it, and per-base qualities are unavailable. The CDR3 spans 15 residues, from the cysteine through the phenylalanine. Left in the record is the CDR3 DNA by itself, 45 bases read in frame from the first base. Deletion took 4 bases off V and 1 base off J, with a span of 13 bases between the germline ends. Looking up the germline V gene (reference sequence) yields CDR1 LNHNV and CDR2 YYDKDF. The sample was blood. The receptor's source is a woman aged 50 to 60 with Graves' ophthalmopathy. The chain joins TRBV15 to TRBJ1-1; the D gene remains uncertain. The CDR3 reads CATSIFGRENTEAFF. Read as DNA, the sequence is TGTGCCACCAGCATTTTTGGAAGAGAGAACACTGAAGCTTTCTTT.